This T cell receptor beta chain is drawn from a study of siplizumab effects on memory and regulatory T cells. Each sample yielded around 9.6 x 10^4 assayed TCR templates. Libraries were prepared by immunoSEQ multiplex PCR; TCRdb keeps only in-frame clonotypes and omits some of them. Among 60,000 or so clones listed, roughly 93% were seen once. V lost 4 bases and J lost 5, with 29 bases in between. The CDR3 contains 19 residues. Germline V gives CDR1 SGDLS, CDR2 YYNGEE. This clonotype was sampled from a human donor in good health. Sequenced sample: CD8+ T cells sorted from blood. The chain carries TRBV9 and TRBJ2-3; D possibly corresponds to TRBD2 (6 bases). CDR3 sequence (DNA): TGTGCCAGCAGCCATACCAAAAGAGGGGCTGCGGGGATGGGAGATACGCAGTATTTT. Protein product: CASSHTKRGAAGMGDTQYF.